The sequence of this T cell receptor beta chain was determined in a study of technical replicates of blood from four donors. Germline V lookup: CDR1 SNHLY, CDR2 FYNNEI. The ends lost 5 bases at V and 7 bases at J; junction bases unmatched: 15. The CDR3 totals 16 residues. Generated by immunoSEQ multiplex PCR, the TCRdb table keeps only in-frame clones and is missing some. The sample records about 93,000 clones, around 96% being singletons. The V gene is TRBV2, the J gene TRBJ2-3; 7 bases match TRBD1. This receptor was identified in a human donor in good health. Sequenced material: T cells isolated from PBMCs. The CDR3 DNA is TGTGCCAGCAGTTTTTCCGGGACAGAGAAAGGATATACGCAGTATTTT. This translates into CASSFSGTEKGYTQYF. Full variable domain (remainder filled in from reference TRBV2 and TRBJ2-3): EPEVTQTPSHQVTQMGQEVILRCVPISNHLYFYWYRQILGQKVEFLVSFYNNEISEKSEIFDDQFSVERPDGSNFTLKIRSTKLEDSAMYFCASSFSGTEKGYTQYFGPGTRLTVL.